The clone carrying this T cell receptor beta chain was observed a few times. Its antigen is unknown. V was pared by 4 bases and J by 2 bases, with 4 bases of the junction left unmatched. Germline loops: CDR1 MRHNA, CDR2 SNTAGT. The CDR3 loop spans 14 amino acids. Generated by immunoSEQ multiplex PCR, the TCRdb table keeps only in-frame clones and is missing some. The table records roughly 2,300,000 clones, about nine tenths of them present only once. The data belong to a study of shared clonotypes between healthy human individuals. General study findings and limits: It was the non-shared clonotypes that had lower generation probabilities than clonotypes shared by all four donors.

The V and J genes are TRBV6-4 and TRBJ1-1, with TRBD1 matching over 7 bases. The sample taken for sequencing was naive CD4+ T cells from PBMCs. Sample subset: CD45RA+ positively selected. This sequence originates from a man aged 18 to 29 in good health. Some clones in this sample may be carry-over from other donors' samples. This CDR3 reads CASSAEGANTEAFF. DNA of the CDR3: TGTGCCAGCAGTGCTGAGGGGGCTAACACTGAAGCTTTCTTT.